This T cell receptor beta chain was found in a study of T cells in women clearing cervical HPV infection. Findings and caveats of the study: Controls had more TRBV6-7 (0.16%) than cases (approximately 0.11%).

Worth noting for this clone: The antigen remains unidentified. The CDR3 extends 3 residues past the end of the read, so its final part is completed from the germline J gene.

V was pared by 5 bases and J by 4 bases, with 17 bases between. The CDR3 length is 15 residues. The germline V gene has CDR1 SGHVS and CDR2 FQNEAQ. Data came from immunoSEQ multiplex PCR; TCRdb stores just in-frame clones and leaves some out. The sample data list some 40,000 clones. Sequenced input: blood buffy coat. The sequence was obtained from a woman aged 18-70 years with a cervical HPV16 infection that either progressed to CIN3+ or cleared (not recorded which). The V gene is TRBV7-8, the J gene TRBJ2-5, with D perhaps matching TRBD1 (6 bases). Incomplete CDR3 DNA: TGTGCCAGCAGCCGCTCAGGACAGTCTGGAGAGACC. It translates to CASSRSGQSGET. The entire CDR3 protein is CASSRSGQSGETQYF.